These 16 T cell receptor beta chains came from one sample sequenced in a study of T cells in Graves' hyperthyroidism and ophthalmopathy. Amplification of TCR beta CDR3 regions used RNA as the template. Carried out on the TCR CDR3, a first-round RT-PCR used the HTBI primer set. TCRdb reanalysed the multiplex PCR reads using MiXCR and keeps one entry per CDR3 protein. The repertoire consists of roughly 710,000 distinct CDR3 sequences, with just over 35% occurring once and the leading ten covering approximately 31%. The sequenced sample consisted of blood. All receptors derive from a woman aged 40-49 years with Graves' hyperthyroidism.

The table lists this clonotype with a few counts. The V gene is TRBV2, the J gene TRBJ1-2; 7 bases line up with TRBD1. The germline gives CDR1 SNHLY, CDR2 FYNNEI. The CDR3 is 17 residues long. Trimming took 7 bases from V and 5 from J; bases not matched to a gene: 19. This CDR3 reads CASKDIANYRGVYGYTF. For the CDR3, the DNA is TGTGCCAGCAAGGATATAGCCAATTACAGGGGCGTGTATGGCTACACCTTC.

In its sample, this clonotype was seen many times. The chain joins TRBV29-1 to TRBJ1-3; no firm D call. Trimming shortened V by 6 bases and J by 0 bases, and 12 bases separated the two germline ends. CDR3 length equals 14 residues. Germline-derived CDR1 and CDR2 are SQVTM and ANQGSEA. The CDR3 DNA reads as TGCAGCGTGGATCGACTGTTCTCTGGAAACACCATATATTTT. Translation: CSVDRLFSGNTIYF.

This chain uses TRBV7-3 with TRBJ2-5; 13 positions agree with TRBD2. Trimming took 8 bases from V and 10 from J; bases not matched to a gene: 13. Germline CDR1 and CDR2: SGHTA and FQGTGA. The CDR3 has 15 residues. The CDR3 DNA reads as TGTGCCAGCGCCCAAGGACTAGCGGGGGATGATAACCAGTACTTC. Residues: CASAQGLAGDDNQYF.

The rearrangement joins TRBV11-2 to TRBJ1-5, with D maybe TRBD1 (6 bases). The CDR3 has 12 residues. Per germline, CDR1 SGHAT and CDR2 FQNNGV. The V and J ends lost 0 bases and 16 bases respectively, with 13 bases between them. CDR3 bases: TGTGCCAGCAGCTTAGAAGGGGGAATTCTTCATTTT. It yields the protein CASSLEGGILHF.

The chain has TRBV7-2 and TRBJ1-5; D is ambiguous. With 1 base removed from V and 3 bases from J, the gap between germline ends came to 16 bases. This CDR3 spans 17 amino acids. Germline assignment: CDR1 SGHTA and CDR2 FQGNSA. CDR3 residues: CASSLVGRQLNNQPQHF. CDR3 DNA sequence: TGTGCCAGCAGCTTAGTGGGCCGTCAATTGAACAATCAGCCCCAGCATTTT.

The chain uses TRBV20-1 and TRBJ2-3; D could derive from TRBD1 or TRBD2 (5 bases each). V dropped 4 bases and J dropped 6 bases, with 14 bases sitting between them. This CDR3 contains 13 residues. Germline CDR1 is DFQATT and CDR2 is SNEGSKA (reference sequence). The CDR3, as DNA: TGCAGTGCTATGATGGATTGGGGGGATACGCAGTATTTT. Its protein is CSAMMDWGDTQYF.

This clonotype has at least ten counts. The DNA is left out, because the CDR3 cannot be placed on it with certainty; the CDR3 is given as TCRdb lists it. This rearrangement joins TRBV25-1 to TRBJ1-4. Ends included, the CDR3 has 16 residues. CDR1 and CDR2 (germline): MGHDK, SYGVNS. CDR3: CASSEQQVQLMKNCFF.

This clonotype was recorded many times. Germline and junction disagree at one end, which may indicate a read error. The CDR3 spells CAGRQTRESGELFF. DNA for the CDR3: TGCGCCGGCAGACAGACCCGGGAGTCCGGGGAGCTGTTTTTT. This sequence joins TRBV10-2 and TRBJ2-2; TRBD2 is a possible D gene (6 bases). This CDR3 has 14 amino acids. Germline values: CDR1 WSHSY, CDR2 SAAADI.

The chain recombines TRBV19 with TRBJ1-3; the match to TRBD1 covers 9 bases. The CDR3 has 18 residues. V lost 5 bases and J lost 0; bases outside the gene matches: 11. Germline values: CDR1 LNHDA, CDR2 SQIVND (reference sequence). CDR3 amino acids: CASSVAGTGLISGNTIYF. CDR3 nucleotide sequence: TGTGCCAGTAGTGTTGCCGGGACAGGGCTGATCTCTGGAAACACCATATATTTT.

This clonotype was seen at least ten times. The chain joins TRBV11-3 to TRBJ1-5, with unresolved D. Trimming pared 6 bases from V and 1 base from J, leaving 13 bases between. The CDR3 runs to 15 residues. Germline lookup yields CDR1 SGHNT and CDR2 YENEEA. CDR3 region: CASSREPGSNQPQHF. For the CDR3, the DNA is TGTGCCAGCAGTCGAGAGCCTGGGAGCAATCAGCCCCAGCATTTT.

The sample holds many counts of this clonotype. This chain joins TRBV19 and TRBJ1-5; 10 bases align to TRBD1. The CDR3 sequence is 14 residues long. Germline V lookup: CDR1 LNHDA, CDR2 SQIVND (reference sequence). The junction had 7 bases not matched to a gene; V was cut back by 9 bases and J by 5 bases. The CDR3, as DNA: TGTGCCAGCCAGGACAGGGGGATTTATCAGCCCCAGCATTTT. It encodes CASQDRGIYQPQHF.

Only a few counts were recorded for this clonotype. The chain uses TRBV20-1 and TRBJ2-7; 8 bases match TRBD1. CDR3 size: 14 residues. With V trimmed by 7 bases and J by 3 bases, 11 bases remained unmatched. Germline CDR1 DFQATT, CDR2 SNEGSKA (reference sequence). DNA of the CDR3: TGCAGTGTCAAATTTCAGGGGGCTAACTACGAGCAGTACTTC. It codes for CSVKFQGANYEQYF.

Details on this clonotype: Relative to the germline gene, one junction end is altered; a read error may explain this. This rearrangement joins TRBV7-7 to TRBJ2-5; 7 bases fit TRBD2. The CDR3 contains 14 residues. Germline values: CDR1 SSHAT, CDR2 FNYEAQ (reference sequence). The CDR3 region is CASSRNGGQETQYF. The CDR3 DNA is TGTGCTAGCAGCCGCAACGGGGGGCAAGAGACCCAGTACTTC. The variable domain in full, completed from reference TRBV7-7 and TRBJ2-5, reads GAGVSQSPRYKVTKRGQDVTLRCDPISSHATLYWYQQALGQGPEFLTYFNYEAQPDKSGLPSDRFSAERPEGSISTLTIQRTEQRDSAMYRCASSRNGGQETQYFGPGTRLLVL.

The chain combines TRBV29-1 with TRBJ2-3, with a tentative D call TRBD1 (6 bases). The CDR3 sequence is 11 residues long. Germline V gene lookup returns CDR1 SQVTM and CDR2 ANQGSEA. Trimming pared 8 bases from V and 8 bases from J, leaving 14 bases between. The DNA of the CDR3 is TGCAGCCTAGGACAGCGCGGTACGCAGTATTTT. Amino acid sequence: CSLGQRGTQYF.

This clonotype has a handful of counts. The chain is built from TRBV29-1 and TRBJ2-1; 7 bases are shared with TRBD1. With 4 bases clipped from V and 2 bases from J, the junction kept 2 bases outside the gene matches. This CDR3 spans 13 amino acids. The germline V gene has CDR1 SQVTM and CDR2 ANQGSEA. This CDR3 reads CSVGDRAYNEQFF. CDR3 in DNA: TGCAGCGTTGGAGACAGGGCCTACAATGAGCAGTTCTTC.

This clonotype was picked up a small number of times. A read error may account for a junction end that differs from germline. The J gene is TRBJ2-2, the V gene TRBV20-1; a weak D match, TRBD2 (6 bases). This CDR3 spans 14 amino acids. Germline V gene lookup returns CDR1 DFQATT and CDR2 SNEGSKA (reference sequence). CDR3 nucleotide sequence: TGCAGTACGGGTCGGGTAAAGAACACCGGGGGGCTGTTTTTT. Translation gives CSTGRVKNTGGLFF.